The 14 T cell receptor beta chains below were found in one sample sequenced in a study of CD8 T cells in Susac syndrome. The authors reverse transcribed roughly 0.5 to 1 ug RNA with random hexamers. One entry per CDR3 protein, called by TCRdb with MiXCR from the immunoSEQ multiplex PCR reads. The profile shows under 250,000 distinct CDR3 sequences, about 93% of them singletons. Sequencing used CD4+ T cells from PBMCs. These receptors all come from a human donor with multiple sclerosis.

J is TRBJ1-1 and V is TRBV5-6, with 7 nucleotides matching TRBD1. This CDR3 spans 13 amino acids. Trimming cost V 7 bases and J 8 bases; bases outside gene matches: 11. The germline V gene encodes CDR1 SGHDT and CDR2 YYEEEE. The CDR3 sequence: CASGRTGNPEAFF. The CDR3 coding sequence is TGTGCCAGCGGGCGGACAGGAAACCCCGAAGCTTTCTTT.

This clonotype was seen only a few times. The chain employs TRBV29-1 and TRBJ2-5; D is possibly TRBD2 (6 bases). V gave up 6 bases and J gave up 5 bases, with 16 bases separating them. CDR3 length: 13 residues. Germline V gives CDR1 SQVTM, CDR2 ANQGSEA. Written as DNA, the CDR3 is TGCAGCGTCGGGTCGGGGGAATGGGAGACCCAGTACTTC. It translates to CSVGSGEWETQYF.

The chain carries TRBV12-3 or TRBV12-4 and TRBJ2-7, with TRBD1 as a possible D gene (6 bases). Deletions cut 6 bases from V and 6 bases from J, with 12 bases between. This CDR3 spans 12 amino acids. For the CDR3, the DNA is TGTGCCAGCAGCCTAACAGGGTCCGAGCAGTACGTC. It translates to CASSLTGSEQYV.

This rearrangement joins TRBV6-4 to TRBJ1-5; no firm D call. The CDR3 sequence is 13 residues long. Germline values: CDR1 MRHNA, CDR2 SNTAGT. The V and J ends lost 3 bases and 6 bases respectively, with 9 bases between them. The CDR3 DNA reads TGTGCCAGCAGTGAGGGGTCCACTCAGCCCCAGCATTTT. As protein: CASSEGSTQPQHF.

The genes are TRBV3-1 and TRBJ1-5; D not certain. This CDR3 region has 16 residues. Germline CDR1 LGHDT, CDR2 YNNKEL (reference sequence). V was clipped by 1 base and J by 3 bases, with 13 bases between them. CDR3 residues: CASSQARGTFNQPQHF. The CDR3 nucleotides read TGTGCCAGCAGCCAAGCTAGAGGCACATTCAATCAGCCCCAGCATTTT.

The chain couples TRBV18 to TRBJ1-1; no clear D gene. Germline loops: CDR1 KGHSH, CDR2 LQKENI. Trimming shortened V by 6 bases and J by 1 base, and 9 bases separated the two germline ends. The CDR3 consists of 13 residues. CDR3 region: CASSPTENTEAFF. The CDR3 DNA reads TGTGCCAGCTCGCCGACTGAGAACACTGAAGCTTTCTTT.

Here the CDR3 DNA reads TGTGCCAGCTCACCACAGGACAGGGGGTGGACTGAAGCTTTCTTT. Amino acid sequence: CASSPQDRGWTEAFF. V is TRBV18 and J is TRBJ1-1, with 10 bases aligning to TRBD1. Trimming removed 1 base from V and 5 bases from J; junction bases left unmatched: 4. Germline CDR1 reads KGHSH; CDR2 reads LQKENI. This CDR3 region has 15 residues.

V is TRBV12-5 and J is TRBJ2-5, with a possible D match to TRBD2 (5 bases). V was cut by 6 bases and J by 10 bases, with 12 bases left in between. Germline CDR1 is LGHNT and CDR2 is FRNRAP. This CDR3 region has 11 residues. The CDR3 region is CASGEEVGQYF. In DNA, the CDR3 is TGTGCTAGTGGAGAGGAGGTGGGCCAGTACTTC.

The chain employs TRBV30 and TRBJ1-1; 7 bases map to TRBD1. The CDR3 is 14 residues long. Trimming cost V 7 bases and J 0 bases; bases outside gene matches: 8. CDR1 is GTSNPN and CDR2 is SVGIG in the germline V gene (reference sequence). Here the CDR3 reads CASNRGNMNTEAFF. The CDR3 DNA reads TGTGCCTCCAACAGGGGAAACATGAACACTGAAGCTTTCTTT.

This chain links TRBV29-1 with TRBJ1-2; 7 bases map to TRBD1. The V segment lost 3 bases and the J segment 10 bases; nucleotides outside the gene matches: 14. This CDR3 spans 14 amino acids. Germline-derived CDR1 and CDR2 are SQVTM and ANQGSEA. Here the CDR3 DNA reads TGCAGCGTTGAGGACCAACGTAGGGGGCAAGTCTACACCTTC. Translating gives CSVEDQRRGQVYTF.

This chain joins TRBV7-2 and TRBJ1-5; weak D call: TRBD1 (6 bases). This CDR3 spans 17 amino acids. Germline V gives CDR1 SGHTA, CDR2 FQGNSA. The germline V and J ends were trimmed by 1 base and 7 bases, with 20 bases remaining between them. CDR3 loop: CASSLVAGASQGQPQHF. Here the CDR3 DNA reads TGTGCCAGCAGCTTAGTTGCAGGGGCATCGCAAGGACAGCCCCAGCATTTT.

Details on this clonotype: One junction end does not reproduce the germline sequence, and a read error may be involved. V gene TRBV15 combines with J gene TRBJ2-7; 7 bases map to TRBD1. Germline CDR1 reads LNHNV; CDR2 reads YYDKDF (reference sequence). The CDR3 runs 14 residues. CDR3 sequence reads: CATNREYRGDEQYF. CDR3 coding DNA: TGTGCCACCAACAGAGAATACAGGGGCGACGAGCAGTACTTC. The variable domain in full, with the rest retrieved from reference TRBV15 and TRBJ2-7, is DAMVIQNPRYQVTQFGKPVTLSCSQTLNHNVMYWYQQKSSQAPKLLFHYYDKDFNNEADTPDNFQSRRPNTSFCFLDIRSPGLGDTAMYLCATNREYRGDEQYFGPGTRLTVT.

The chain has TRBV20-1 and TRBJ2-7; 12 bases match TRBD2. In germline, CDR1 is DFQATT, CDR2 SNEGSKA (reference sequence). There are 21 residues in the CDR3. The ends lost 0 bases at V and 5 bases at J; junction bases unmatched: 23. In nucleotides, the CDR3 is TGCAGTGCTAGAGATTTATCCGCATCTAGCGGGGGGGCCTTCAATCGACACGAGCAGTACTTC. It codes for CSARDLSASSGGAFNRHEQYF.

The chain employs TRBV30 and TRBJ1-5, with D maybe TRBD1 (5 bases). CDR1 GTSNPN and CDR2 SVGIG come from the germline V gene (reference sequence). V shed 2 bases and J shed 4 bases, with 9 bases lying between them. CDR3 size: 13 residues. The chain's CDR3 is CAWSYEGNQPQHF. In DNA, the CDR3 is TGTGCCTGGAGTTACGAGGGGAATCAGCCCCAGCATTTT.